Presented here are 10 T cell receptor beta chains from one specimen sequenced in a study of shared clonotypes between healthy human individuals. TCRdb's copy holds only in-frame clones and misses some; the assay was immunoSEQ multiplex PCR. The table has 230,000 or so clones, over 50% seen once. The sequencing sample was made of memory CD4+ T cells sorted from blood. Subset defined: CD45RA-negative fraction. Receptors originate from a man aged 25-40 years in good health.

This clone was seen many times. At the DNA level, this CDR3 is encoded by other sequences in the same sample as well. The V call is TRBV27, the J call TRBJ1-4, with D possibly matching TRBD1 (5 bases). This CDR3 contains 14 residues. Trimming removed 0 bases from V and 8 bases from J, with 10 bases in between. CDR1 and CDR2 from the germline V gene are MNHEY and SMNVEV (reference sequence). The CDR3 is CASSLSWGGEKLFF. The DNA of the CDR3 is TGTGCCAGCAGTTTATCTTGGGGGGGAGAAAAACTGTTTTTT.

This clone was seen a handful of times. The chain joins TRBV7-9 to TRBJ1-4; the match to TRBD1 covers 7 bases. CDR3 size: 13 residues. In germline, CDR1 is SEHNR, CDR2 FQNEAQ (reference sequence). The junction had 8 bases not matched to a gene; V was cut back by 8 bases and J by 8 bases. This CDR3 is CASGRQGSEKLFF. The CDR3 DNA sequence: TGTGCCAGCGGACGACAGGGAAGCGAAAAACTGTTTTTT.

J is TRBJ2-3 and V is TRBV7-6; tentative D call: TRBD2 (5 bases). The CDR3 sequence is 20 residues long. V lost 4 bases, J lost 4 bases, and 30 bases lay in between. CDR1 and CDR2 (germline): SGHVS, FNYEAQ. In nucleotides, the CDR3 is TGTGCCAGCAGCTCATTGGACTTAACGCGGCCCGACGGGATGGCAGATACGCAGTATTTT. Residues: CASSSLDLTRPDGMADTQYF. The full variable domain, rest sourced from reference TRBV7-6 and TRBJ2-3, is GAGVSQSPRYKVTKRGQDVALRCDPISGHVSLYWYRQALGQGPEFLTYFNYEAQQDKSGLPNDRFSAERPEGSISTLTIQRTEQRDSAMYRCASSSLDLTRPDGMADTQYFGPGTRLTVL.

The chain combines TRBV7-2 with TRBJ2-3; TRBD1 agrees at 9 bases. CDR1 is SGHTA and CDR2 is FQGNSA in the germline V gene. V was clipped by 7 bases and J by 0 bases; unmatched bases: 8. This CDR3 has 16 amino acids. The CDR3 loop is CASNPSGTGSTDTQYF. The CDR3 DNA follows: TGTGCCAGCAATCCTTCCGGGACAGGGAGCACAGATACGCAGTATTTT. The entire variable domain, with the rest obtained from reference TRBV7-2 and TRBJ2-3, is as follows: GAGVSQSPSNKVTEKGKDVELRCDPISGHTALYWYRQSLGQGLEFLIYFQGNSAPDKSGLPSDRFSAERTGGSVSTLTIQRTQQEDSAVYLCASNPSGTGSTDTQYFGPGTRLTVL.

The J gene is TRBJ2-7, the V gene TRBV6-1; the D gene is possibly TRBD1 (5 bases). The CDR3 totals 14 residues. Germline V gene data show CDR1 as MNHNS and CDR2 as SASEGT. Trimming took off 4 bases at V and 3 bases at J, with 13 bases between the two ends. The CDR3 spells CASSVTRDFYEQYF. CDR3 bases: TGTGCCAGCAGTGTTACCAGGGATTTCTACGAGCAGTACTTC.

For this clone: Other DNA sequences in this specimen translate into the identical CDR3. The chain joins TRBV29-1 to TRBJ1-1, with TRBD1 identical over 8 bases. This CDR3 comprises 13 residues. Trimming cost V 8 bases and J 0 bases; bases outside gene matches: 5. Germline CDR1 SQVTM, CDR2 ANQGSEA. The CDR3 spells CSIRTGLNTEAFF. CDR3 bases: TGCAGCATACGGACAGGGCTGAACACTGAAGCTTTCTTT.

The chain is built from TRBV28 and TRBJ2-1; D possibly matches TRBD1 or TRBD2 (7 bases each). The CDR3 has 17 residues. Deletions cut 4 bases from V and 4 bases from J, with 20 bases between. CDR1 is MDHEN and CDR2 is SYDVKM in the germline V gene. CDR3 in amino acids: CASSSGSGDSIYNEQFF. The CDR3 region has the DNA TGTGCCAGCAGTTCGGGGAGCGGGGACAGCATTTACAATGAGCAGTTCTTC.

The J gene is TRBJ2-1, the V gene TRBV18; 7 bases fit TRBD2. This CDR3 has 16 amino acids. J lost 2 bases, V lost 3 bases, and 7 bases had no gene match. Germline V CDR1 and CDR2: KGHSH, LQKENI. CDR3 protein: CASSPSGDLTYNEQFF. The CDR3 DNA reads TGTGCCAGCTCACCCAGCGGGGATTTAACCTACAATGAGCAGTTCTTC.

J is TRBJ2-3 and V is TRBV7-3; TRBD1 is a possible D gene (5 bases). V lost 3 bases and J 4 bases, leaving 8 bases between the germline ends. This CDR3 spans 13 amino acids. Per the germline V gene, CDR1 is SGHTA and CDR2 is FQGTGA. The CDR3 nucleotides are TGTGCCAGCAGCTTCGCCAGGGCAGATACGCAGTATTTT. Protein product: CASSFARADTQYF.

This clone has a count of ten or more. This CDR3 reads CSVVVDTANYGYTF. The CDR3 DNA is TGCAGCGTTGTGGTGGACACCGCTAACTATGGCTACACCTTC. This chain joins TRBV29-1 and TRBJ1-2; D perhaps matches TRBD1 (5 bases). V dropped 4 bases and J dropped 0 bases, with 12 bases sitting between them. The germline CDR1 and CDR2 sequences are SQVTM and ANQGSEA. The CDR3 loop spans 14 amino acids.